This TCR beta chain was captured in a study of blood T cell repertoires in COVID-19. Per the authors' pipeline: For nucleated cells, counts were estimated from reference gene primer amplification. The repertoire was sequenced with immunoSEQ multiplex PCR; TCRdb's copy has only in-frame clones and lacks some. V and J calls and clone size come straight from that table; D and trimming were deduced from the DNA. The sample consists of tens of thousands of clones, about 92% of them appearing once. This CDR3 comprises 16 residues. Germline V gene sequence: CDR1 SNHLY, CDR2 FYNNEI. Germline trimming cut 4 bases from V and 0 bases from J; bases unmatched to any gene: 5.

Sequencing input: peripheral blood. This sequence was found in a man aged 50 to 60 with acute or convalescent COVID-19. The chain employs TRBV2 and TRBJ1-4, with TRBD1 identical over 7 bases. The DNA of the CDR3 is TGTGCCAGCAGTGGGGACAGAGCCACAACTAATGAAAAACTGTTTTTT. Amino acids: CASSGDRATTNEKLFF.